Described below is a single TCR beta chain sequence and its context. The team made cDNA by running eight separate reactions for each sample. TCRdb reprocessed the 5' RACE reads and stores each CDR3 protein as one record, lacking DNA. Its listing shows around 400,000 distinct CDR3 sequences. The CDR3 length is 17 residues. The germline gives CDR1 MNHEY, CDR2 SMNVEV (reference sequence). These data originate in a study of monozygotic twins with inflammatory bowel disease. This sequence was found in a human donor with ulcerative colitis or Crohn's disease, or a healthy co-twin of an affected twin (not recorded which). The J gene is TRBJ1-3, the V gene TRBV27; the TCRdb call, TRBD1, lacks DNA for checking. The sample taken for sequencing was blood. The chain's CDR3 is CASSLQNPGQSGNTIYF.